The 16 T cell receptor beta chains below were found in one sample sequenced in a study of neurological immune-mediated disorders. One entry per CDR3 protein results from TCRdb running MiXCR on the 5' RACE reads. The sample holds approximately 41,000 distinct CDR3 sequences; more than 12% are singletons and the top ten take less than 4.5%. Sequencing input: CD4+ T cells from blood. The source is a woman aged 60 to 75 with HTLV-1-associated myelopathy (HAM/TSP).

This clonotype was counted at least ten times. The genes are TRBV29-1 and TRBJ1-1; D is unclear. Trimming left V 4 bases short and J 1 base short, with 4 bases between. Germline lookup yields CDR1 SQVTM and CDR2 ANQGSEA. This CDR3 region has 11 residues. As DNA, the CDR3 is TGCAGCGTTGGGGCGAACACTGAAGCTTTCTTT. Its protein product is CSVGANTEAFF.

As for this clonotype: The junction shows a germline mismatch at one end, possibly a read error. CDR3 protein: CASSVEGLNTEAIF. In DNA, the CDR3 is TGTGCTAGCAGCGTAGAGGGCCTTAACACTGAAGCTATCTTT. The chain employs TRBV9 and TRBJ1-1; D uncertain. Germline V gives CDR1 SGDLS, CDR2 YYNGEE. This CDR3 spans 14 amino acids.

This clonotype was counted many times. J is TRBJ2-7 and V is TRBV20-1; tentatively, D is TRBD2 (6 bases). CDR1 is DFQATT, CDR2 SNEGSKA, per germline (reference sequence). Trimming stripped 5 bases from V and 0 bases from J, with 20 bases between. CDR3 size: 16 residues. The CDR3 nucleotides read TGCAGTGCTCCAAAGTTAGCGGTCGGATTCTCCTACGAGCAGTACTTC. Protein sequence: CSAPKLAVGFSYEQYF.

Turning to this clonotype: Germline and junction disagree at one end, which may indicate a read error. The rearrangement links TRBV5-6 to TRBJ2-7, with no clear D. Germline loops: CDR1 SGHDT, CDR2 YYEEEE. The length of the CDR3 is 13 residues. The CDR3 region is CASNLEKPYEQYF. The CDR3 nucleotides are TGTGCCAGCAACTTGGAGAAGCCCTACGAGCAGTACTTC.

This clonotype was seen many times. This chain joins TRBV18 and TRBJ2-1; no clear D. The CDR3 length is 13 residues. CDR1 KGHSH and CDR2 LQKENI come from the germline V gene. The V and J ends lost 1 base and 8 bases respectively, with 9 bases between them. The CDR3 region is CASSPLGRDEQFF. As DNA, the CDR3 is TGTGCCAGCTCACCACTGGGAAGAGATGAGCAGTTCTTC. The full variable domain, in which reference TRBV18 and TRBJ2-1 provide the parts outside the CDR3, is NAGVMQNPRHLVRRRGQEARLRCSPMKGHSHVYWYRQLPEEGLKFMVYLQKENIIDESGMPKERFSAEFPKEGPSILRIQQVVRGDSAAYFCASSPLGRDEQFFGPGTRLTVL.

This clonotype showed up many times. J is TRBJ2-1 and V is TRBV6-5, with 13 positions matching TRBD2. Germline CDR1 MNHEY, CDR2 SVGAGI. Germline trimming cut 5 bases from V and 2 bases from J; bases unmatched to any gene: 0. The CDR3 totals 15 residues. The CDR3 sequence is CASSTSGGAYNEQFF. For the CDR3, the DNA is TGTGCCAGCAGTACTAGCGGGGGGGCCTACAATGAGCAGTTCTTC.

There are many counts of this clonotype. The genes are TRBV6-6 and TRBJ1-6, with TRBD1 matching 12 bases. V shed 0 bases, J shed 5 bases, and the junction held 11 bases outside the gene matches. The germline CDR1 and CDR2 sequences are MNHNY and SVGAGI (reference sequence). The CDR3 spans 20 residues. For the CDR3, the DNA is TGTGCCAGCAGTTACTCGGGGGGGACAGGGGGCCCCCGCGATAATTCACCCCTCCACTTT. As protein: CASSYSGGTGGPRDNSPLHF.

The sample holds many counts of this clonotype. CDR3 sequence reads: CSATPGPNQPQHF. The CDR3, as DNA: TGCAGTGCTACACCGGGACCCAATCAGCCCCAGCATTTT. The chain couples TRBV20-1 to TRBJ1-5; D might be TRBD1 (5 bases). V was cut by 4 bases and J by 3 bases, with 10 bases left in between. The CDR3 is made up of 13 amino acids. CDR1 is DFQATT and CDR2 is SNEGSKA in the germline V gene (reference sequence).

This clonotype was counted many times. The chain employs TRBV30 and TRBJ1-1, with TRBD1 matching over 8 bases. Germline CDR1 reads GTSNPN; CDR2 reads SVGIG (reference sequence). The J segment lost 4 bases and the V segment lost 5 bases, leaving 6 bases of the junction unmatched. CDR3 length: 13 amino acids. CDR3 sequence: CAWHRGSITEAFF. The CDR3 DNA is TGTGCCTGGCACAGGGGGTCGATCACTGAAGCTTTCTTT.

This clonotype was observed at least ten times. The chain employs TRBV10-3 and TRBJ2-3; D is uncertain. Germline V CDR1 and CDR2: ENHRY, SYGVKD. The CDR3 sequence is 15 residues long. With 8 bases removed from V and 0 bases from J, the gap between germline ends came to 15 bases. The CDR3: CAIGGTVPSTDTQYF. CDR3 sequence (DNA): TGTGCCATCGGTGGCACGGTCCCTAGCACAGATACGCAGTATTTT.

This clonotype was seen ten or more times. This rearrangement joins TRBV20-1 to TRBJ1-2; D is perhaps TRBD1 (5 bases). This CDR3 spans 13 amino acids. Germline CDR1 is DFQATT and CDR2 is SNEGSKA (reference sequence). Between the trimmed V and J ends, which lost 3 bases and 4 bases, there was a span of 12 bases. This CDR3 is CSARENQGYGYTF. The CDR3 DNA reads as TGCAGTGCTAGGGAAAACCAGGGCTATGGCTACACCTTC.

This clonotype was observed at least ten times. The chain recombines TRBV12-3 or TRBV12-4 with TRBJ1-3; no reliable D call. The V gene lost 5 bases and the J gene lost 0 bases, with 8 bases spanning the gap. The CDR3 totals 14 residues. CDR3 bases: TGTGCCAGCAGTCCCCGGAACTCTGGAAACACCATATATTTT. Translated: CASSPRNSGNTIYF.

This clonotype has just a few counts. The chain has TRBV9 and TRBJ2-2; 10 nucleotides match TRBD2. This CDR3 is built from 18 residues. Germline assignment: CDR1 SGDLS and CDR2 YYNGEE. Germline trimming cut 5 bases from V and 4 bases from J; bases unmatched to any gene: 14. The CDR3 nucleotides are TGTGCCAGCAGTGGGAGGGGGCTAGCGGGGGCCTCCACCGGGGAGCTGTTTTTT. This translates into CASSGRGLAGASTGELFF.

This clonotype was detected many times. This chain joins TRBV19 and TRBJ2-3; 8 bases are shared with TRBD2. Germline CDR1 LNHDA, CDR2 SQIVND (reference sequence). This CDR3 has 15 amino acids. V was clipped by 6 bases and J by 4 bases; unmatched bases: 9. CDR3 nucleotide sequence: TGTGCCAGTAGCTCCACTCCCGGGGGGGCAGATACGCAGTATTTT. Its translation: CASSSTPGGADTQYF.

Ten or more counts support this clonotype. The rearrangement links TRBV9 to TRBJ2-3; TRBD2 agrees at 8 bases. J gave up 6 bases and V 0 bases, and 6 bases lay outside the gene matches. The CDR3 has 15 residues. From germline, CDR1 is SGDLS and CDR2 YYNGEE. The CDR3 nucleotides are TGTGCCAGCAGCGTAGGCGGGGGGCCCCGGGATACGCAGTATTTT. Translating gives CASSVGGGPRDTQYF.

This clonotype occurred many times. The chain couples TRBV5-1 to TRBJ2-1; 15 nucleotides line up with TRBD2. The junction had 7 bases not matched to a gene; V was cut back by 0 bases and J by 0 bases. The CDR3 covers 20 residues. Germline V gene lookup returns CDR1 SGHRS and CDR2 YFSETQ. The CDR3 is CASSLAGLAGGRSSYNEQFF. The CDR3 nucleotides read TGCGCCAGCAGCTTGGCGGGACTAGCGGGGGGCCGGAGCTCCTACAATGAGCAGTTCTTC.